One sample yielded the 3 T cell receptor beta chains listed below, sequenced in a study of T cell repertoires in cytomegalovirus infection. TCRdb processed the reads anew with MiXCR; each CDR3 protein has one entry. This sample has a few hundred thousand distinct CDR3 sequences, with 40% found just once. No antigen has been assigned to these receptors. The sample was cultured PBMCs, taken from culture after CMV antigen stimulation. These receptors were obtained from a human donor in good health (CMV status not recorded). Some clones in this sample may be carry-over from other donors' samples.

This clonotype turned up a few times. The genes are TRBV6-1 and TRBJ1-4; D may be TRBD1 (6 bases). CDR3 length: 16 amino acids. The V gene's germline CDR1 is MNHNS and CDR2 SASEGT. The V end lost 4 bases, the J end lost 8 bases, and 20 bases lay between the germline ends. CDR3 protein: CASSGPNRAAGEKLFF. In DNA, the CDR3 is TGTGCCAGCAGTGGACCGAACAGGGCGGCGGGGGAAAAACTGTTTTTT.

The rearrangement links TRBV28 to TRBJ1-2, with TRBD1 as a possible D gene (5 bases). Between the trimmed V and J ends, which lost 3 bases and 7 bases, there was a span of 9 bases. Germline loops: CDR1 MDHEN, CDR2 SYDVKM. This CDR3 has 12 residues. The CDR3: CASSLRGRGYTF. DNA of the CDR3: TGTGCCAGCAGTTTGAGGGGTCGTGGCTACACCTTC.

CDR3 bases: TGTGCCAGCAGTTTGAACGGGAGGGGCACAGATACGCAGTATTTT. Translated, it gives CASSLNGRGTDTQYF. The rearrangement links TRBV27 to TRBJ2-3; 8 bases match TRBD2. The CDR3 is 15 amino acids. Germline trimming cut 3 bases from V and 1 base from J; bases unmatched to any gene: 3. The germline CDR1 and CDR2 sequences are MNHEY and SMNVEV (reference sequence).